This T cell receptor beta chain was observed in a study of blood T cell repertoires in COVID-19. About the research overall: Whether acute or convalescent, the COVID-19 samples came from the United States, Italy and Spain. Sample material is recorded as cDNA or gDNA derived from T cells, B-cell-depleted T cells, or PBMCs.

In the original processing: Amplifying reference gene primers gave estimates of nucleated cell counts. Profiling relied on immunoSEQ multiplex PCR, and the TCRdb table lists in-frame clones only, not all of them. The V and J calls and clone size are taken from that table; D and trimming were inferred from the DNA. This sample has about 340,000 clones; about 86% occur once, and the top ten carry 7% to 7.5%. There are 10 residues in the CDR3. The germline V and J ends were trimmed by 5 bases and 10 bases, with 9 bases remaining between them. Germline V CDR1 and CDR2: SQVTM, ANQGSEA. The specimen was peripheral blood. The sequence came from a woman aged 60 to 75 with COVID-19, enrolled during active disease. The chain combines TRBV29-1 with TRBJ2-1, with TRBD1 as a possible D gene (6 bases). CDR3 in DNA: TGCAGCGTTTTTGGACAGGAGCAGTTCTTC. Translating gives CSVFGQEQFF.